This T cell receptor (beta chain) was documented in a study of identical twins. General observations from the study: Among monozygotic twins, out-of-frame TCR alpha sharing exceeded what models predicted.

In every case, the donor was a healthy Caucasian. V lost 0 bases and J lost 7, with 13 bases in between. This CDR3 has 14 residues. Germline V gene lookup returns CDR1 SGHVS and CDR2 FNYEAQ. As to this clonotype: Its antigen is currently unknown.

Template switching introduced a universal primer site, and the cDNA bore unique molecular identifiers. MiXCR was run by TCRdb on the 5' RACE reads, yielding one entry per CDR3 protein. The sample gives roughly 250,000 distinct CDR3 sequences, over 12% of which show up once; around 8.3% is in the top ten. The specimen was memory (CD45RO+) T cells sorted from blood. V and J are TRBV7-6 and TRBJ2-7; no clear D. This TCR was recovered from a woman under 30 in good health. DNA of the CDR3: TGTGCCAGCAGCTTAGCCCCGGGTCGTGGGGAGCAGTACTTC. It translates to CASSLAPGRGEQYF.